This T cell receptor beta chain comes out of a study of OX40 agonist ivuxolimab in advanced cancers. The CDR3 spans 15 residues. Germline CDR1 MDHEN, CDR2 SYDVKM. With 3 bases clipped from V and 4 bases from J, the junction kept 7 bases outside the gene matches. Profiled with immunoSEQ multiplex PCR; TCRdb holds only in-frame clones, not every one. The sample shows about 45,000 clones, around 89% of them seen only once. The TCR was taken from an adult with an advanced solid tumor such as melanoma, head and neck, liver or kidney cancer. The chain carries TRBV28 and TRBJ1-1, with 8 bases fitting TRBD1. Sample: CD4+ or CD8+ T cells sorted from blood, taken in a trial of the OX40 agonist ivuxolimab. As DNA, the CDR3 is TGTGCCAGCAGTTTGTTTCCAACAGGGGGCACTGAAGCTTTCTTT. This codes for CASSLFPTGGTEAFF.